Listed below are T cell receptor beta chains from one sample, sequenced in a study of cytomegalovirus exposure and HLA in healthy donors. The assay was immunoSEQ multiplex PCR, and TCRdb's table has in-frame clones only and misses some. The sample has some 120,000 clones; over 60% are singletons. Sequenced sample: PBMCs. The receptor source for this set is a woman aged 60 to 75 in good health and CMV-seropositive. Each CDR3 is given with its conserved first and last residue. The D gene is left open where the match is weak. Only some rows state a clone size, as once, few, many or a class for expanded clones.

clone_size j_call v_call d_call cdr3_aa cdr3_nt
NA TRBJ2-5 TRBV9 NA CASSVEDGGGETQYF TGTGCCAGCAGCGTAGAGGACGGTGGCGGGGAGACCCAGTACTTC
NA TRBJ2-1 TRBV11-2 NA CASSQWREEQFF TGTGCCAGCAGCCAGTGGAGAGAAGAGCAGTTCTTC
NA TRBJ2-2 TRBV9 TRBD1 CASSVTGVTGELFF TGTGCCAGCAGCGTAACAGGGGTCACCGGGGAGCTGTTTTTT
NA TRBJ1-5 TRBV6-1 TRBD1 CAARDRGLRLQPQHF TGTGCCGCCAGGGACAGGGGGCTCAGATTGCAGCCCCAGCATTTT
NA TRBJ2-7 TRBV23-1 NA CASSQQRYEQYF TGCGCCAGCAGTCAGCAGCGATACGAGCAGTACTTC
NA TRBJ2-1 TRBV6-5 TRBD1 CASRGDRENYNEQFF TGTGCCAGCAGGGGGGACAGGGAGAACTACAATGAGCAGTTCTTC
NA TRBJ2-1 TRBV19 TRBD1 CASSAQGLFYNEQFF TGTGCCAGTAGTGCACAGGGGTTGTTTTACAATGAGCAGTTCTTC
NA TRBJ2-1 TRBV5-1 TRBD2 CASTKTGTSGPNEQFF TGCGCCAGCACCAAGACCGGGACTAGCGGACCCAATGAGCAGTTCTTC
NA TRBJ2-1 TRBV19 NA CASSDTDNYNEQFF TGTGCCAGTAGCGATACCGACAACTACAATGAGCAGTTCTTC
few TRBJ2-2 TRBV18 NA CASSPGQNTGELFF TGTGCCAGCTCACCGGGACAGAACACCGGGGAGCTGTTTTTT
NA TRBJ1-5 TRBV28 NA CASRRQGNQPQHF TGTGCCAGCAGGCGACAGGGCAATCAGCCCCAGCATTTT
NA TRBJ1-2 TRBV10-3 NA CAISDSGNYGYTF TGTGCCATCAGTGATTCAGGGAACTATGGCTACACCTTC
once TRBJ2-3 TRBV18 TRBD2 CASSPPGTSGGPQSGTQYF TGTGCCAGCTCACCCCCGGGGACTAGCGGGGGGCCCCAGTCGGGAACGCAGTATTTT
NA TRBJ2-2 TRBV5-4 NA CASSPLGGGGAPGELFF TGTGCCAGCAGCCCGCTGGGAGGCGGGGGCGCCCCCGGGGAGCTGTTTTTT
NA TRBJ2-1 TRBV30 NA CAWSVTRGVDEQFF TGTGCCTGGAGTGTAACGCGGGGAGTGGATGAGCAGTTCTTC
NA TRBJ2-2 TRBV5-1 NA CASSLNSEYGELFF TGCGCCAGCAGCTTAAATAGCGAATACGGGGAGCTGTTTTTT
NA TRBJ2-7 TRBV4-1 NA CASSQDRGNLGPVYEQYF TGCGCCAGCAGCCAAGATCGGGGAAATCTTGGGCCCGTTTACGAGCAGTACTTC
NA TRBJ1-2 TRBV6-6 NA CASWATNYGYTF TGTGCCAGCTGGGCCACCAACTATGGCTACACCTTC
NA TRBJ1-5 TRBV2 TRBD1 CASKRQGTNQPQHF TGTGCCAGCAAGCGACAGGGGACAAATCAGCCCCAGCATTTT
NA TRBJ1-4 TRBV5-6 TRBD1 CASSLGLGQGIEKLFF TGTGCCAGCAGCTTAGGGTTAGGACAGGGAATTGAAAAACTGTTTTTT
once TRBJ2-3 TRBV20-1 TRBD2 CSPSGNRAQYF TGCAGTCCTAGCGGGAATCGGGCGCAGTATTTT
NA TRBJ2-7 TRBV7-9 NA CASSLVLTGRGEQYF TGTGCCAGCAGCTTAGTTTTAACAGGGAGAGGCGAGCAGTACTTC